This passage covers 8 T cell receptor beta chains from one sample sequenced in a study of post-analysis software for immune sequencing data. General observations from the study: Controls showed lower frequencies than patients for five or six TRBV segments, and TRBV5-6, TRBV5-1 and TRBV20-1 were among these.

These TCRs are of unknown antigen specificity. Every TCR beta cDNA library bore unique molecular identifiers. TCRdb passed the PCR reads through MiXCR, listing each CDR3 protein once. The table includes hundreds of thousands of distinct CDR3 sequences, under 70% detected once. What was sequenced was blood. The receptors originated from a girl under 18 with multiple sclerosis.

V gene TRBV5-5 combines with J gene TRBJ2-7, with TRBD2 matching over 8 bases. The V gene end was trimmed by 8 bases and the J gene end by 2 bases; junction bases not matched to a gene: 9. The CDR3 contains 14 residues. Germline CDR1 reads SGHKS; CDR2 reads YYEKEE (reference sequence). The CDR3 DNA reads TGTGCCAGACGGGGGGGGCCCCTGCCCTACGAGCAGTACTTC. It specifies CARRGGPLPYEQYF. Supplemented by reference TRBV5-5 and TRBJ2-7, the full variable domain reads DAGVTQSPTHLIKTRGQQVTLRCSPISGHKSVSWYQQVLGQGPQFIFQYYEKEERGRGNFPDRFSARQFPNYSSELNVNALLLGDSALYLCARRGGPLPYEQYFGPGTRLTVT.

This clonotype has a handful of counts. The chain has TRBV7-9 and TRBJ2-5; 11 nucleotides match TRBD2. The germline V gene has CDR1 SEHNR and CDR2 FQNEAQ (reference sequence). With V trimmed by 5 bases and J by 11 bases, 13 bases remained unmatched. This CDR3 comprises 15 residues. CDR3 DNA sequence: TGTGCCAGCAGCCCCGTTTCCGGGACTAGCGGAGAGCAGTACTTC. Protein sequence: CASSPVSGTSGEQYF.

In this sample, this clonotype turned up a few times. The chain employs TRBV7-8 and TRBJ2-1; D ambiguous. The CDR3 contains 16 residues. CDR1 is SGHVS, CDR2 FQNEAQ, per germline. V was pared by 1 base and J by 2 bases, with 12 bases between. The CDR3 here is CASSLEEGYTYNEQFF. DNA of the CDR3: TGTGCCAGCAGCTTAGAGGAAGGATATACCTACAATGAGCAGTTCTTC.

The chain's CDR3 is CASGDRATEAFF. The CDR3 DNA sequence: TGTGCCAGTGGGGACAGGGCCACTGAAGCTTTCTTT. The V call is TRBV27, the J call TRBJ1-1, with TRBD1 matching over 9 bases. CDR1 and CDR2 (germline): MNHEY, SMNVEV (reference sequence). With V trimmed by 9 bases and J by 4 bases, 3 bases remained unmatched. The CDR3 is 12 amino acids.

V and J are TRBV7-7 and TRBJ2-1; 9 nucleotides line up with TRBD1. Germline loops: CDR1 SSHAT, CDR2 FNYEAQ (reference sequence). The length of the CDR3 is 15 residues. Trimming took 5 bases from V and 5 from J; bases not matched to a gene: 7. CDR3: CASSPGTGLHNEQFF. CDR3 nucleotides: TGTGCCAGCAGCCCAGGGACAGGGCTCCACAATGAGCAGTTCTTC.

The J gene is TRBJ1-6, the V gene TRBV14; no firm D call. Germline V gene data show CDR1 as SGHDN and CDR2 as FVKESK. The CDR3 totals 13 residues. Trimming shortened V by 6 bases and J by 7 bases, and 10 bases separated the two germline ends. The DNA for the CDR3 is TGTGCCAGCAGGCAGGACGGAAATTCACCCCTCCACTTT. Its protein product is CASRQDGNSPLHF.

This clonotype was seen many times. The chain joins TRBV14 to TRBJ2-3; D unclear. The CDR3 is 12 amino acids. Germline V gives CDR1 SGHDN, CDR2 FVKESK. The V end was cut by 6 bases, the J end by 4 bases, with 8 bases between. The CDR3 DNA sequence: TGTGCCAGCAGTTTAGTTCCAGATACGCAGTATTTT. Translated, it gives CASSLVPDTQYF. Variable domain in full (rest from reference TRBV14 and TRBJ2-3): EAGVTQFPSHSVIEKGQTVTLRCDPISGHDNLYWYRRVMGKEIKFLLHFVKESKQDESGMPNNRFLAERTGGTYSTLKVQPAELEDSGVYFCASSLVPDTQYFGPGTRLTVL.

This chain joins TRBV6-2 or TRBV6-3 and TRBJ2-7; D is unclear. The CDR3 is 13 residues long. Looked up from germline, CDR1 is MNHEY and CDR2 is SVGEGT. Trimming cost V 7 bases and J 2 bases, with 12 bases left between them. CDR3 residues: CASTKTAAYEQYF. Written as DNA, the CDR3 is TGTGCCAGCACTAAGACTGCTGCCTACGAGCAGTACTTC.